This T cell receptor (beta chain) was obtained from a study of sequential checkpoint blockade in melanoma. The table lists this clone with a count of one. Method: immunoSEQ multiplex PCR; TCRdb's copy keeps in-frame clones and lacks some. The sample has roughly 20,000 clones, about 86% seen once. Treatment in this sample: randomized to nivolumab then ipilimumab (arm A) or the reverse (arm B). Live CD3+CD8+ CD19− CD56− cells were sorted from PBMCs. The CDR3 length is 13 residues. The V gene's germline CDR1 is SGHDT and CDR2 YYEEEE. V lost 1 base and J lost 6, with 5 bases in between. The chain combines TRBV5-6 with TRBJ1-6; D remains unclear. The TCR sequence derives from a human donor with melanoma. Sequencing used CD8+ T cells sorted from blood (inferred from file names), obtained from a patient given nivolumab and ipilimumab in sequence. The CDR3 DNA reads as TGTGCCAGCAGCTTGAACAGTAATTCACCCCTCCACTTT. Amino acids: CASSLNSNSPLHF. The entire variable domain, with the rest obtained from reference TRBV5-6 and TRBJ1-6, is as follows: DAGVTQSPTHLIKTRGQQVTLRCSPKSGHDTVSWYQQALGQGPQFIFQYYEEEERQRGNFPDRFSGHQFPNYSSELNVNALLLGDSALYLCASSLNSNSPLHFGNGTRLTVT.